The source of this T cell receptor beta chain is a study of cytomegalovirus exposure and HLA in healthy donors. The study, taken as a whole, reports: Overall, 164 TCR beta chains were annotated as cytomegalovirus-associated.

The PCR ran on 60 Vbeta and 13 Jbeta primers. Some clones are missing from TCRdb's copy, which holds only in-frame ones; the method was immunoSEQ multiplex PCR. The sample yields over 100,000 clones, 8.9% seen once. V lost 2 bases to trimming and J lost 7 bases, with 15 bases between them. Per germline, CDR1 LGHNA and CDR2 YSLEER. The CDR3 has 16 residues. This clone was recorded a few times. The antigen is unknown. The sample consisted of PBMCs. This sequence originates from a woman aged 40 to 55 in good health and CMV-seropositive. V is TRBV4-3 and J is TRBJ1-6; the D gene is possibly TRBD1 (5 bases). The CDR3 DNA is TGCGCCAGCAGCCAATCCGTCGGGACTTTCAATTCACCCCTCCACTTT. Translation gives CASSQSVGTFNSPLHF.